This T cell receptor beta chain comes out of a study of cytomegalovirus exposure and HLA in healthy donors. The germline V gene has CDR1 MNHEY and CDR2 SMNVEV (reference sequence). Trimming pared 4 bases from V and 1 base from J, leaving 8 bases between. This CDR3 has 14 residues. The study sampled nominally healthy donors, though unrecorded immune exposures were likely. Study-level results: Researchers catalogued approximately 160 TCR beta chains as cytomegalovirus-associated.

In the case of this clone: What it binds is unknown.

In the PCR, 60 Vbeta and 13 Jbeta primers were used. Under the authors' procedure: The count from a later analysis was tens of millions of unique TCR beta chains, some 10 million of them shared. The assay was immunoSEQ multiplex PCR, and TCRdb's table has in-frame clones only and misses some. D and trimming were read from the DNA, whereas the V and J calls and clone size are those reported in that table. Of 130,000 to 150,000 clones in the sample, around 79% were seen once. What was sequenced was PBMCs. The receptor's source is a woman aged 40-49 years in good health and CMV-seropositive. This chain uses TRBV27 with TRBJ1-3; D possibly corresponds to TRBD1 (5 bases). CDR3: CASSSGGSGNTIYF. The CDR3 DNA sequence: TGTGCCAGCAGTTCCGGGGGTTCTGGAAACACCATATATTTT.